The 6 T cell receptor beta chains listed next were all sequenced from one sample in a study of chemoradiotherapy in HPV16-positive cancers. TCRdb's table, derived via immunoSEQ multiplex PCR, lists solely in-frame clones and lacks some. The sample includes some 12,000 clones, about 77% of them seen just once. Sample collection occurred from a patient who underwent chemoradiotherapy. The receptors were sampled from a human donor with HPV-associated anogenital cancer.

This sequence joins TRBV6-5 and TRBJ1-5; 8 nucleotides match TRBD1. V was pared by 2 bases and J by 8 bases, with 5 bases of the junction left unmatched. The CDR3 spans 14 residues. CDR1 is MNHEY and CDR2 is SVGAGI in the germline V gene. The CDR3 DNA is TGTGCCAGCAGTTACGGGGCAGGGGGCGAGCCCCAGCATTTT. Its translation: CASSYGAGGEPQHF.

The chain recombines TRBV7-9 with TRBJ1-2; TRBD1 agrees at 8 bases. The junction had 3 bases not matched to a gene; V was cut back by 3 bases and J by 3 bases. Germline CDR1 reads SEHNR; CDR2 reads FQNEAQ (reference sequence). This CDR3 is built from 14 residues. The CDR3 DNA follows: TGTGCCAGCAGCTTTTCAGGGGGCGACTATGGCTACACCTTC. This translates into CASSFSGGDYGYTF.

The V and J genes are TRBV20-1 and TRBJ2-3; D uncertain. The CDR3 totals 10 residues. Deletions cut 3 bases from V and 6 bases from J, with 4 bases between. Germline loops: CDR1 DFQATT, CDR2 SNEGSKA (reference sequence). CDR3 residues: CSASGDTQYF. The CDR3 nucleotides read TGCAGTGCTAGCGGGGATACGCAGTATTTT.

The gene calls are TRBV6-1 and TRBJ2-7, with 7 positions matching TRBD1. The CDR3 length is 16 residues. J was trimmed by 4 bases and V by 3 bases; bases with no gene match: 12. Per the germline V gene, CDR1 is MNHNS and CDR2 is SASEGT. CDR3 region: CASSDYGQALRYEQYF. CDR3 DNA: TGTGCCAGCAGTGACTATGGACAGGCCCTGAGGTACGAGCAGTACTTC.

The chain carries TRBV7-2 and TRBJ2-3, with D perhaps TRBD1 or TRBD2 (5 bases each). CDR3 length: 15 amino acids. Trimming stripped 3 bases from V and 1 base from J, with 11 bases between. Looked up from germline, CDR1 is SGHTA and CDR2 is FQGNSA. The chain's CDR3 is CASSLSGPGTDTQYF. DNA for the CDR3: TGTGCCAGCAGCTTGTCGGGGCCCGGCACAGATACGCAGTATTTT.

The V and J genes are TRBV7-3 and TRBJ1-5, with D perhaps matching TRBD1 (5 bases). The CDR3 length is 14 residues. Germline V lookup: CDR1 SGHTA, CDR2 FQGTGA. The V and J ends lost 11 bases and 4 bases respectively, with 18 bases between them. The CDR3 protein is CALALGLPNQPQHF. CDR3 nucleotides: TGTGCCCTCGCGCTGGGACTACCAAATCAGCCCCAGCATTTT.